Described below is a single TCR beta chain sequence and its context. What it recognizes is unknown. TCRalpha and TCRbeta cDNA went through two nested PCRs of roughly 15 and 9 cycles. TCRdb re-called the 5' RACE reads and gives one entry per CDR3 protein, without DNA. The table for this sample gives around 190,000 distinct CDR3 sequences. Germline V lookup: CDR1 DFQATT, CDR2 SNEGSKA (reference sequence). This CDR3 comprises 15 residues. The data were taken from a study of monozygotic twins with inflammatory bowel disease. Study conclusions and caveats: No separation of different T cell subtypes was possible. By inverse Simpson index, TCRbeta diversity was lower in IBD patients than in healthy co-twins.

The chain carries TRBV20-1 and TRBJ2-5; the TCRdb D gene call, TRBD1, has no DNA to confirm it. Material for sequencing was blood. The receptor was isolated from a human donor with ulcerative colitis or Crohn's disease, or a healthy co-twin of an affected twin (not recorded which). Here the CDR3 reads CSARDGPGGKGTQYF.